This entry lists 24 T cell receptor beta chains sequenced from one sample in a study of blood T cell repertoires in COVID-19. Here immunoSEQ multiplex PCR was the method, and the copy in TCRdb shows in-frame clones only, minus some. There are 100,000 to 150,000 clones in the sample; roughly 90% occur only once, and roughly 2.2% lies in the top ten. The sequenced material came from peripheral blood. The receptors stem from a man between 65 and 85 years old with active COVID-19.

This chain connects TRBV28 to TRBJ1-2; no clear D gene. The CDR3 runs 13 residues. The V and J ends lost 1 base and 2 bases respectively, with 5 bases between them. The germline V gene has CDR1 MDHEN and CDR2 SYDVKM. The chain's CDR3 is CASSLSGNYGYTF. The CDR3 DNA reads TGTGCCAGCAGTTTATCGGGGAACTATGGCTACACCTTC.

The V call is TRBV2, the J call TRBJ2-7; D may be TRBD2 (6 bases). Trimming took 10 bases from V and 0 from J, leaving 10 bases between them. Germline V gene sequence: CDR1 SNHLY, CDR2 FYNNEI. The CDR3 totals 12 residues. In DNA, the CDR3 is TGTGCCACCGGGGGAAGCTCCTACGAGCAGTACTTC. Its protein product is CATGGSSYEQYF.

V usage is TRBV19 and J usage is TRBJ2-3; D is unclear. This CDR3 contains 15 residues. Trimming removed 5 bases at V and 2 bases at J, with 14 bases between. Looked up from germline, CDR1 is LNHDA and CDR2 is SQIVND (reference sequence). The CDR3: CASSGGSGYTDTQYF. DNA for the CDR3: TGTGCCAGTAGTGGCGGTAGTGGGTACACAGATACGCAGTATTTT.

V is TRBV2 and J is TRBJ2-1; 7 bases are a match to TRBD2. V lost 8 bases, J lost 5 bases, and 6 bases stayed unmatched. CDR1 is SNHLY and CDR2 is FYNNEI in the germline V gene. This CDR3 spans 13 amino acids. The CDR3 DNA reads TGTGCCAGCGCGCGGGAGATGGACAATGAGCAGTTCTTC. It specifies CASAREMDNEQFF.

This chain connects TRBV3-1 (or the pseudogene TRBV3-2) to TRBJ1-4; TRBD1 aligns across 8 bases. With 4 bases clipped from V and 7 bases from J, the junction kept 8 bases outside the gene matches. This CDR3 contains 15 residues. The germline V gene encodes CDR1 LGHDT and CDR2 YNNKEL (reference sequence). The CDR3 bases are TGTGCCAGCAGCCCCTGGACAGGGACAGCTGAAAAACTGTTTTTT. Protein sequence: CASSPWTGTAEKLFF.

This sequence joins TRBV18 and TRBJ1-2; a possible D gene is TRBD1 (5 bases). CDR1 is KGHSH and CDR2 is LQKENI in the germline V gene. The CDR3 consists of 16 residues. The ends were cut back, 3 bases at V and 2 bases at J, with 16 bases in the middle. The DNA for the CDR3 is TGTGCCAGCTCACCGGAAACAGGTTACGTCAACTATGGCTACACCTTC. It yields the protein CASSPETGYVNYGYTF. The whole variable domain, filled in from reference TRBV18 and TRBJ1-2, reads NAGVMQNPRHLVRRRGQEARLRCSPMKGHSHVYWYRQLPEEGLKFMVYLQKENIIDESGMPKERFSAEFPKEGPSILRIQQVVRGDSAAYFCASSPETGYVNYGYTFGSGTRLTVV.

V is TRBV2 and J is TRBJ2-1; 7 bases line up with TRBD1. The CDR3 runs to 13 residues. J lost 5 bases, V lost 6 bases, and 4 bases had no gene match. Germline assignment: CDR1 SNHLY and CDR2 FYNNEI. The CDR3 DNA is TGTGCCAGCAGCGGGGACAGTCACAATGAGCAGTTCTTC. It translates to CASSGDSHNEQFF. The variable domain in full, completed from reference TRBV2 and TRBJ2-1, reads EPEVTQTPSHQVTQMGQEVILRCVPISNHLYFYWYRQILGQKVEFLVSFYNNEISEKSEIFDDQFSVERPDGSNFTLKIRSTKLEDSAMYFCASSGDSHNEQFFGPGTRLTVL.

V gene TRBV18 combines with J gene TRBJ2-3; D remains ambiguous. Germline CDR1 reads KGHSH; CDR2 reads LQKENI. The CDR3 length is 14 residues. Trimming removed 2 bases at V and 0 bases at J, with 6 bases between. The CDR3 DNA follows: TGTGCCAGCTCACCAACACCGAGCACAGATACGCAGTATTTT. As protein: CASSPTPSTDTQYF.

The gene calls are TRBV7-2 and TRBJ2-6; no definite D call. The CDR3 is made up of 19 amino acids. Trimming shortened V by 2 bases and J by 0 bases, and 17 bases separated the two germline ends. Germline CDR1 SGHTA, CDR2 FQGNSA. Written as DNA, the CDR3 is TGTGCCAGCAGCTTAACCCCCAGGCTCCGAAGCTCTGGGGCCAACGTCCTGACTTTC. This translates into CASSLTPRLRSSGANVLTF.

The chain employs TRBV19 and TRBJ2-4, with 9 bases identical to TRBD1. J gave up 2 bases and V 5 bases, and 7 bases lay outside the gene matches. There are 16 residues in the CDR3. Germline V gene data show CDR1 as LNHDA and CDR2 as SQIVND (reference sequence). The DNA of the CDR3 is TGTGCCAGTAGTTTCGGACAGGGGCGGACCAAAAACATTCAGTACTTC. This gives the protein CASSFGQGRTKNIQYF.

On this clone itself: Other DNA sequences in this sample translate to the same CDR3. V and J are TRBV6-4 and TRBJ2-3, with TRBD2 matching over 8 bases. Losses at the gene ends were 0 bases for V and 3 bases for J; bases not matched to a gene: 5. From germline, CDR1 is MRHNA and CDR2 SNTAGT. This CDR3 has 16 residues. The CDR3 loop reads CASSDSAGGGTDTQYF. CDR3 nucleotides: TGTGCCAGCAGTGACTCCGCGGGAGGAGGGACAGATACGCAGTATTTT.

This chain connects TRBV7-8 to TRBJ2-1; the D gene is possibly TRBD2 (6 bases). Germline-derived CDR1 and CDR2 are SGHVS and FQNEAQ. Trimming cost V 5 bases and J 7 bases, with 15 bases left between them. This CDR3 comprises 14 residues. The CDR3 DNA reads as TGTGCCAGCAGCCCCCCCAATGGGGGGAATGAGCAGTTCTTC. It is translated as CASSPPNGGNEQFF.

In DNA form, the CDR3 reads TGCGCCAGCAGGCCTGGGCAGGGCCTATACGAGCAGTACTTC. This gives the protein CASRPGQGLYEQYF. The chain joins TRBV10-2 to TRBJ2-7, with TRBD1 as a possible D gene (5 bases). There are 14 residues in the CDR3. Germline V CDR1 and CDR2: WSHSY, SAAADI. V shed 6 bases and J shed 4 bases, with 16 bases lying between them.

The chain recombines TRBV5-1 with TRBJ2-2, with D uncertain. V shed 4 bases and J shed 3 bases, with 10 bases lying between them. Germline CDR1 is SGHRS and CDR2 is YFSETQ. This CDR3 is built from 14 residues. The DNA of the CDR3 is TGCGCCAGCAGCCGGAATCAGGACACCGGGGAGCTGTTTTTT. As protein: CASSRNQDTGELFF.

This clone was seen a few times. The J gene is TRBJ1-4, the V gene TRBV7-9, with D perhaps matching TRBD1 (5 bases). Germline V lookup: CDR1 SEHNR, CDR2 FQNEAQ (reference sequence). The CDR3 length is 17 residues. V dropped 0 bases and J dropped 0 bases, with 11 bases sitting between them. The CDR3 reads CASSLAQGAATNEKLFF. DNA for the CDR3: TGTGCCAGCAGCTTAGCCCAGGGTGCGGCAACTAATGAAAAACTGTTTTTT.

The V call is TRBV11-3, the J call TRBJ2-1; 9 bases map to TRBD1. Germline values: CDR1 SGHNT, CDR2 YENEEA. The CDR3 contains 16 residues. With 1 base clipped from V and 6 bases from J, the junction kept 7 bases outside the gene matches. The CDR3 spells CASSLVFGTGPNEQFF. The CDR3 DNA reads TGTGCCAGCAGCTTAGTGTTTGGGACAGGGCCCAATGAGCAGTTCTTC. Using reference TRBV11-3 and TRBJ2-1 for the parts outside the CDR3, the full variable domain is EAGVVQSPRYKIIEKKQPVAFWCNPISGHNTLYWYLQNLGQGPELLIRYENEEAVDDSQLPKDRFSAERLKGVDSTLKIQPAELGDSAVYLCASSLVFGTGPNEQFFGPGTRLTVL.

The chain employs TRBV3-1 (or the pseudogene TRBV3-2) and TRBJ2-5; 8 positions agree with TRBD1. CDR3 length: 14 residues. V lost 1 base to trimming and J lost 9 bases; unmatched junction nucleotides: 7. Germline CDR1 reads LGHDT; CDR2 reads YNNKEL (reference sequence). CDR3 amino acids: CASSQGGRDRPQYF. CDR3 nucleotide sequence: TGTGCCAGCAGCCAAGGGGGCCGGGACAGGCCCCAGTACTTC.

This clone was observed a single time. This chain's CDR3 is CASSSFYEQYF. The DNA of the CDR3 is TGTGCCAGCAGCTCGTTCTACGAGCAGTACTTC. The chain has TRBV7-2 and TRBJ2-7, with unresolved D. The germline gives CDR1 SGHTA, CDR2 FQGNSA. This CDR3 has 11 residues. Between the trimmed V and J ends, which lost 4 bases and 3 bases, there was a span of 4 bases. Supplemented by reference TRBV7-2 and TRBJ2-7, the full variable domain reads GAGVSQSPSNKVTEKGKDVELRCDPISGHTALYWYRQSLGQGLEFLIYFQGNSAPDKSGLPSDRFSAERTGGSVSTLTIQRTQQEDSAVYLCASSSFYEQYFGPGTRLTVT.

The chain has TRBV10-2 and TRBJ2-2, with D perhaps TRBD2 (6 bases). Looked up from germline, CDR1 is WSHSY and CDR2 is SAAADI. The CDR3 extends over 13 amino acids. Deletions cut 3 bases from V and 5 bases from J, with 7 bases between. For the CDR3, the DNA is TGCGCCAGCAGTGAAAGCGGGACCGGGGAGCTGTTTTTT. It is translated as CASSESGTGELFF.

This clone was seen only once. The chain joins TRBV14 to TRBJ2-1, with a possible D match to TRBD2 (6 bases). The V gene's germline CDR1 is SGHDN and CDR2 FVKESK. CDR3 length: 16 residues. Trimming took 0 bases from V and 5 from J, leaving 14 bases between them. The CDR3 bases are TGTGCCAGCAGCCAAGATCGCGGGAAGGTCAACAATGAGCAGTTCTTC. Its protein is CASSQDRGKVNNEQFF. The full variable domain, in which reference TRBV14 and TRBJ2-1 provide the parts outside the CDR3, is EAGVTQFPSHSVIEKGQTVTLRCDPISGHDNLYWYRRVMGKEIKFLLHFVKESKQDESGMPNNRFLAERTGGTYSTLKVQPAELEDSGVYFCASSQDRGKVNNEQFFGPGTRLTVL.

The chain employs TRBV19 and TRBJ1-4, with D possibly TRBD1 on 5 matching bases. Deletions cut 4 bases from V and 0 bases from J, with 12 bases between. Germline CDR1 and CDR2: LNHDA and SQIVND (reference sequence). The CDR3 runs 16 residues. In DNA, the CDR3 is TGTGCCAGTAGTAAGGGGCAGCTTGCAACTAATGAAAAACTGTTTTTT. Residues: CASSKGQLATNEKLFF.

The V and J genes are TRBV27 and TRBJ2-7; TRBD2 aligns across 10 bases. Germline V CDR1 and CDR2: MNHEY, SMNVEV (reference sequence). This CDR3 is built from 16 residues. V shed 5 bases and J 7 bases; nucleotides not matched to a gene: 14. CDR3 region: CASSPSPSGSRWEQYF. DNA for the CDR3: TGTGCCAGCAGTCCATCCCCTAGCGGGAGCCGATGGGAGCAGTACTTC.

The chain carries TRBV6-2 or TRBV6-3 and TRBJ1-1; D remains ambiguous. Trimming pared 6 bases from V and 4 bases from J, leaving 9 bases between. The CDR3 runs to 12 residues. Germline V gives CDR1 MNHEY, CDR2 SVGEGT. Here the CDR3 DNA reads TGTGCCAGCAGCCGCGGCCCCACTGAAGCTTTCTTT. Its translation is CASSRGPTEAFF.

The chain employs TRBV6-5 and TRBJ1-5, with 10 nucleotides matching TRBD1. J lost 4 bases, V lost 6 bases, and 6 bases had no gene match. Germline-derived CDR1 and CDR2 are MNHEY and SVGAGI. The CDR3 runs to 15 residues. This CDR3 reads CASSRDRGENQPQHF. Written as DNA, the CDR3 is TGTGCCAGCAGCCGGGACAGGGGAGAAAATCAGCCCCAGCATTTT.